This T cell receptor beta chain was documented in a study of cytomegalovirus exposure and HLA in healthy donors. On the study more broadly: Early released data comprised approximately 85 million unique TCRs from HLA-typed donors. Study-wide findings and caveats: HLA restriction was apparent for most CMV-associated TCR beta chains in a later analysis. The availability of immune exposure information extended only to CMV serostatus.

PCR employed 60 Vbeta and 13 Jbeta primers. Sequencing was performed with immunoSEQ multiplex PCR; in TCRdb, only in-frame clones are kept and a portion is missing. The sample has about 140,000 clones, 80% to 85% seen once. CDR3 length: 17 amino acids. Trimming took 1 base from V and 0 from J; bases not matched to a gene: 6. Germline V gene lookup returns CDR1 SGHDT and CDR2 YYEEEE. In the case of this clone: The antigen is not known.

The sequence derives from a male donor in good health and CMV-seronegative. The rearrangement joins TRBV5-6 to TRBJ1-5; TRBD1 aligns across 8 bases. Sequencing used PBMCs. For the CDR3, the DNA is TGTGCCAGCAGCTTGTCGGACAGGGTGGGTAGCAATCAGCCCCAGCATTTT. Its translation: CASSLSDRVGSNQPQHF.